This is a list of T cell receptor beta chains from one sample in a study of blood T cell repertoires in COVID-19. TCRdb's copy holds only in-frame clones and misses some; the assay was immunoSEQ multiplex PCR. The data hold 310,000 or so clones, with around nine tenths observed a single time. Sequencing was performed on peripheral blood. Receptors originate from a man aged 45-65 years with active or convalescent COVID-19. The CDR3 runs from the conserved cysteine through the conserved F or W. Fields, in order: CDR3 length, V gene, D gene, J gene, clone size, CDR3 DNA, CDR3 protein. D genes are given only for firm matches. Size is omitted from some rows. Given values are once, few, many or a class for expanded clones.

15	TRBV5-1	-	TRBJ2-5	-	TGCGCCAGCAGCTTGGGCCAGGGGGGCGGAGAGACCCAGTACTTC	CASSLGQGGGETQYF
14	TRBV4-3	TRBD2	TRBJ2-3	-	TGCGCCAGCAGCCAGGGACTAGCAGTAGATACGCAGTATTTT	CASSQGLAVDTQYF
16	TRBV5-1	TRBD2	TRBJ2-3	-	TGCGCCAGCAGCTTGACACAAGGACTAGCGTCTGATACGCAGTATTTT	CASSLTQGLASDTQYF
17	TRBV5-4	-	TRBJ1-2	-	TGTGCCAGCAGCTTTCGTATTCCGGGAAGTAACATCTATGGCTACACCTTC	CASSFRIPGSNIYGYTF
16	TRBV4-3	TRBD2	TRBJ2-3	-	TGCGCCAGCAGCCAAGGACTAGCGGGGCCCACAGATACGCAGTATTTT	CASSQGLAGPTDTQYF
15	TRBV7-2	-	TRBJ1-6	-	TGTGCCAGCAGCTTAGTGGCAGGGAACGATTCACCCCTCCACTTT	CASSLVAGNDSPLHF
15	TRBV4-1	-	TRBJ2-7	-	TGCGCCAGCAGCCAAGACCAGGGGTCCGCGTACGAGCAGTACTTC	CASSQDQGSAYEQYF
13	TRBV23-1	-	TRBJ1-2	-	TGCGCCGGTAGGGATCCGGGATGCTATGGCTACACCTTC	CAGRDPGCYGYTF
14	TRBV7-9	-	TRBJ1-3	-	TGTGCCAGCAGCCGGGTCAGCTCTGGAAACACCATATATTTT	CASSRVSSGNTIYF
13	TRBV10-3	-	TRBJ1-2	-	TGTGCCATCACGGTAGAGGGCGGCTATGGCTACACCTTC	CAITVEGGYGYTF
16	TRBV2	-	TRBJ1-5	-	TGTGCCAGCAGCTCTACAGGGAGCGGCAGCAATCAGCCCCAGCATTTT	CASSSTGSGSNQPQHF
16	TRBV27	-	TRBJ2-3	-	TGTGCCAGCACCCCGTTCCCCCAAACAGCCACAGATACGCAGTATTTT	CASTPFPQTATDTQYF
13	TRBV11-2	-	TRBJ1-2	once	TGTGCCAGCAGGGGGTCGGGGAACTATGGCTACACCTTC	CASRGSGNYGYTF
15	TRBV5-4	TRBD2	TRBJ2-5	-	TGTGCCAGCAGCCCGGGACTAGCGGGGCGAGAGACCCAGTACTTC	CASSPGLAGRETQYF
15	TRBV5-1	TRBD1	TRBJ1-4	-	TGCGCCAGCAGCTCAACAGGGGGATCTAATGAAAAACTGTTTTTT	CASSSTGGSNEKLFF
15	TRBV7-2	-	TRBJ2-2	few	TGTGCCAGCAGCGTTCGCCTCGGGGGAACCGGGGAGCTGTTTTTT	CASSVRLGGTGELFF
15	TRBV7-2	TRBD1	TRBJ2-7	-	TGTGCCAGCAGCTTACACGGGACAGGCTCCTACGAGCAGTACTTC	CASSLHGTGSYEQYF
15	TRBV7-2	-	TRBJ1-1	-	TGTGCCAGCAGCTTCACCCCGTCGGGAATGACTGAAGCTTTCTTT	CASSFTPSGMTEAFF
17	TRBV19	TRBD1	TRBJ1-6	-	TGTGCCAGTAGACTCTCGACAGGGAGCTCCTATAATTCACCCCTCCACTTT	CASRLSTGSSYNSPLHF
17	TRBV7-9	TRBD2	TRBJ2-5	-	TGTGCCAGCAGCTTAGTTCTAACAAGCGGGGTTCTGGAGACCCAGTACTTC	CASSLVLTSGVLETQYF
14	TRBV4-2	-	TRBJ2-7	-	TGTGCCAGCAGCCAAGAAGCACTAGCCTACGAGCAGTACTTC	CASSQEALAYEQYF
16	TRBV3-1/TRBV3-2	TRBD1	TRBJ2-5	-	TGTGCCAGCAGCCCTCCGGGACAGGGGGCCCCGGGGACCCAGTACTTC	CASSPPGQGAPGTQYF
13	TRBV3-1/TRBV3-2	-	TRBJ2-2	-	TGTGCCAGCAGACAGACAGGCACCGGGGAGCTGTTTTTT	CASRQTGTGELFF
15	TRBV18	-	TRBJ1-2	-	TGTGCCAGCTCACCACCGTCAGGCGTTTACTATGGCTACACCTTC	CASSPPSGVYYGYTF
15	TRBV2	TRBD1	TRBJ2-5	-	TGTGCCAGCAGTGAGCTCGGACAGGGGGAAGAGACCCAGTACTTC	CASSELGQGEETQYF
12	TRBV28	TRBD2	TRBJ2-7	-	TGTGCCAGCAAGGCTAGCGGGGGGGAGCAGTACTTC	CASKASGGEQYF
11	TRBV29-1	-	TRBJ1-1	-	TGCAGCGTTGACGGGAACACTGAAGCTTTCTTT	CSVDGNTEAFF
17	TRBV30	-	TRBJ1-2	-	TGTGCCTGGAGGCCGGCAGGGGCTTTTAAGGACGTCTATGGCTACACCTTC	CAWRPAGAFKDVYGYTF
17	TRBV4-3	TRBD1	TRBJ1-1	-	TGCGCCAGCAGCCAAGCGGCAGGGACAGGAGTGAACACTGAAGCTTTCTTT	CASSQAAGTGVNTEAFF
13	TRBV20-1	TRBD1	TRBJ1-5	-	TGCAGTGCTAGTCGACAGGGGAGTCAGCCCCAGCATTTT	CSASRQGSQPQHF
15	TRBV19	-	TRBJ2-3	-	TGTGCCAGTAGTAGCAGGGCGGCGGGCACAGATACGCAGTATTTT	CASSSRAAGTDTQYF
17	TRBV23-1	TRBD1	TRBJ1-4	-	TGCGCCAGCAGTCATTCCAGACAGGGGGCCCATAATGAAAAACTGTTTTTT	CASSHSRQGAHNEKLFF
15	TRBV15	-	TRBJ2-1	-	TGTGCCACCAGCAGAGATGGGGCAGGGATCAATGAGCAGTTCTTC	CATSRDGAGINEQFF
16	TRBV5-8	TRBD2	TRBJ2-3	-	TGTGCCAGCAGCTCAGGGACTAGCGGGAGGGCAGATACGCAGTATTTT	CASSSGTSGRADTQYF
13	TRBV5-8	-	TRBJ2-2	-	TGTGCCAGCAGCTCAACTAGAACCGGGGAGCTGTTTTTT	CASSSTRTGELFF
11	TRBV18	-	TRBJ2-1	-	TGTGCCAGCTCACAGACTAGTGAGCAGTTCTTC	CASSQTSEQFF
15	TRBV27	TRBD1	TRBJ1-5	-	TGTGCCAGCAGACCGGACAGGGGGCTAGTGCAGCCCCAGCATTTT	CASRPDRGLVQPQHF
16	TRBV7-9	TRBD1	TRBJ1-1	once	TGTGCCAGCAGCTTAAGGTCCACAGGGGTGAACACTGAAGCTTTCTTT	CASSLRSTGVNTEAFF
16	TRBV7-3	TRBD2	TRBJ2-1	once	TGTGCCAGCAGCTCTAGCGGGAGGGCCCTCTTCAATGAGCAGTTCTTC	CASSSSGRALFNEQFF
14	TRBV27	-	TRBJ2-3	-	TGTGCCAGCAGTCGAACAGGGACCCCGGGTACGCAGTATTTT	CASSRTGTPGTQYF
11	TRBV29-1	-	TRBJ1-1	once	TGCAGCGTCAGTACGAACACTGAAGCTTTCTTT	CSVSTNTEAFF
16	TRBV19	TRBD1	TRBJ2-6	-	TGTGCCAGTTCCGGGACAGGGGTAACTGGGGCCAACGTCCTGACTTTC	CASSGTGVTGANVLTF
18	TRBV6-1	TRBD1	TRBJ1-5	-	TGTGCCAGCAGTGGCCGGGACAGGGGGCTGTATAGCAATCAGCCCCAGCATTTT	CASSGRDRGLYSNQPQHF
16	TRBV19	-	TRBJ1-5	-	TGTGCCAGTAGTATTCGGGGGAGTTTTAGCAATCAGCCCCAGCATTTT	CASSIRGSFSNQPQHF
13	TRBV5-1	TRBD1	TRBJ2-1	-	TGCGCCAGCAGCGACACAGGGGGCAATGAGCAGTTCTTC	CASSDTGGNEQFF
13	TRBV28	-	TRBJ1-5	-	TGTGCCAGCAGTCCGCACTTAAATCAGCCCCAGCATTTT	CASSPHLNQPQHF
15	TRBV28	-	TRBJ1-2	-	TGTGCCAGCAGACTAACCTCAGGGGAAGGCTATGGCTACACCTTC	CASRLTSGEGYGYTF
16	TRBV19	TRBD1	TRBJ1-2	-	TGTGCCAGTAGTAAGCCAACCTCGACAGGGGCGAGAGGCTACACCTTC	CASSKPTSTGARGYTF
16	TRBV5-4	TRBD2	TRBJ2-3	-	TGTGCCAGCAGCTTGGGACTAGCTTTGCGCACAGATACGCAGTATTTT	CASSLGLALRTDTQYF
13	TRBV2	TRBD1	TRBJ1-2	-	TGTGCCAGCATGGGACAGGGGACTGGTGGCTACACCTTC	CASMGQGTGGYTF
17	TRBV3-1/TRBV3-2	TRBD2	TRBJ2-1	-	TGTGCCAGCAGCCAAGATAGCGGGAGGGCCTTAATCAATGAGCAGTTCTTC	CASSQDSGRALINEQFF
11	TRBV2	-	TRBJ2-2	-	TGTGCCAGCAGTGGAGACGGGGAGCTGTTTTTT	CASSGDGELFF
14	TRBV5-6	TRBD2	TRBJ2-5	-	TGTGCCAGCAGTCACCACGGGAGGGGAGAGACCCAGTACTTC	CASSHHGRGETQYF
15	TRBV24-1	-	TRBJ2-7	-	TGTGCCACCAGTGCTCCTAATGGGCATAACTACGAGCAGTACTTC	CATSAPNGHNYEQYF
15	TRBV6-2/TRBV6-3	-	TRBJ2-2	-	TGTGCCAGCAGTTCACAGGGCTGGTACACCGGGGAGCTGTTTTTT	CASSSQGWYTGELFF